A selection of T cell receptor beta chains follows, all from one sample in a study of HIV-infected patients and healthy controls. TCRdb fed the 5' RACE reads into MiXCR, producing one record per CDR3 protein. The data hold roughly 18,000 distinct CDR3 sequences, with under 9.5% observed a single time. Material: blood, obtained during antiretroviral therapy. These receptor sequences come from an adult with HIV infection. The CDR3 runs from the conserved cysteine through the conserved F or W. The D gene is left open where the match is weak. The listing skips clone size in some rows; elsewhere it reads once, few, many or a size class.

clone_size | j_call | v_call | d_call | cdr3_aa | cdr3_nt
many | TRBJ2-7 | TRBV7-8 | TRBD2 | CASSNGGGYEQYF | TGTGCCAGCAGCAACGGGGGGGGCTACGAGCAGTACTTC
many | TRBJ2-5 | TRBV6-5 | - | CASTPELGRETQYF | TGTGCCAGCACACCTGAGCTCGGGAGAGAGACCCAGTACTTC
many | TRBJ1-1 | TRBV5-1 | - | CASSLGTEAFF | TGCGCCAGCAGCTTGGGCACTGAAGCTTTCTTT
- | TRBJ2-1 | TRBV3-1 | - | CASSPDWDNEQFF | TGTGCCAGCAGTCCTGACTGGGACAATGAGCAGTTCTTC
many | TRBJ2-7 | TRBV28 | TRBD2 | CASSFKGLEYEQYF | TGTGCCAGCAGTTTCAAGGGACTAGAATACGAGCAGTACTTC
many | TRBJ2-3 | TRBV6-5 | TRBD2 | CASTFSGTNTDTQYF | TGTGCCAGCACCTTTAGCGGGACCAACACAGATACGCAGTATTTT
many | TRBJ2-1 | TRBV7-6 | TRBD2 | CASSAGTTHNEQFF | TGTGCCAGCAGCGCCGGGACTACGCACAATGAGCAGTTCTTC
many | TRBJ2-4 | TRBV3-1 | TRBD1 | CASSQEGQGKAKNIQYF | TGTGCCAGCAGCCAAGAAGGACAGGGGAAGGCCAAAAACATTCAGTACTTC
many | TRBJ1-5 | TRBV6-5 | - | CASSKARGPQHF | TGTGCCAGCTCCAAAGCGAGGGGGCCCCAGCATTTT
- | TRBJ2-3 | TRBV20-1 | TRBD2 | CSALPVAGGIADTQYF | TGCAGTGCCCTGCCGGTAGCGGGGGGGATCGCAGATACGCAGTATTTT
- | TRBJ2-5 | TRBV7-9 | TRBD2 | CASSLLAGQETQYF | TGTGCCAGCAGCTTACTAGCGGGGCAGGAGACCCAGTACTTC
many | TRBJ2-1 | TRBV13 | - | CASSFGSNNEQFF | TGTGCCAGCAGCTTCGGGTCAAACAATGAGCAGTTCTTC
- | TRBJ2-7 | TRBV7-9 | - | CASSLGTEELYF | TGTGCCAGCAGCTTAGGGACTGAGGAACTGTACTTC
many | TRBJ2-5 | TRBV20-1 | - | CSAELTGKGETQYF | TGCAGTGCTGAACTCACAGGGAAAGGGGAGACCCAGTACTTC
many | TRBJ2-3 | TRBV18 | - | CASSPGGTDTQYF | TGTGCCAGCTCACCAGGGGGCACAGATACGCAGTATTTT
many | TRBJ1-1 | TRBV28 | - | CASPPTGRGPSRGTEAFF | TGTGCCAGCCCACCGACGGGGAGGGGACCTTCAAGAGGTACTGAAGCTTTCTTT
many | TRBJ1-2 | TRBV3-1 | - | CASSPPNYGYTF | TGTGCCAGCAGCCCGCCGAACTATGGCTACACCTTC
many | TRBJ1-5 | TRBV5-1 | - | CASSLRQCNQPQHF | TGCGCCAGCAGCTTGCGGCAGTGCAATCAGCCCCAGCATTTT
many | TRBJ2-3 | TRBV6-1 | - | CASRKGSTSTDTQYF | TGTGCCAGCAGGAAGGGTTCAACTAGCACAGATACGCAGTATTTT
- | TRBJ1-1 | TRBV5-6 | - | CASSLDGRRMSTEAFF | TGTGCCAGCAGCTTGGACGGGCGACGTATGAGCACTGAAGCTTTCTTT
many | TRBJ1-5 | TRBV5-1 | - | CASSEGRSNQPQHF | TGCGCCAGCAGTGAAGGAAGGAGCAATCAGCCCCAGCATTTT
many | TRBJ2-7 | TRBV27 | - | CASSPPGEGRDEQYF | TGTGCCAGCAGTCCACCAGGGGAGGGCCGGGACGAGCAGTACTTC
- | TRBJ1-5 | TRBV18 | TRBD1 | CASSRGTANQPQHF | TGTGCCAGCTCTCGGGGGACAGCTAATCAGCCCCAGCATTTT
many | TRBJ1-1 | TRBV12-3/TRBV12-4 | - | CASGGSTEAFF | TGTGCCAGCGGAGGGAGTACTGAAGCTTTCTTT
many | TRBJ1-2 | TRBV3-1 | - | CASSQVAQGVGDYGYTF | TGTGCCAGCAGCCAAGTTGCTCAGGGTGTTGGAGACTATGGCTACACCTTC
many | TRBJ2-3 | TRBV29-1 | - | CSAPVTDTQYF | TGCAGCGCCCCGGTCACAGATACGCAGTATTTT
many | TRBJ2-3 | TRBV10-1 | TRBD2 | CASSESSSGRPDTQYF | TGCGCCAGCAGTGAGTCATCTAGCGGGAGACCAGATACGCAGTATTTT
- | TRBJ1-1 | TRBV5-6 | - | CASSLTENTEAFF | TGTGCCAGCAGCTTGACAGAGAACACTGAAGCTTTCTTT
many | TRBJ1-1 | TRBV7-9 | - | CASSTGPGDTEAFF | TGTGCCAGCAGCACCGGCCCAGGCGACACTGAAGCTTTCTTT
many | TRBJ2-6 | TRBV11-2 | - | CASSLVWGANVLTF | TGTGCCAGCAGCTTAGTATGGGGGGCCAACGTCCTGACTTTC
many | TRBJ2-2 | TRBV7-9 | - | CASSFWGRKNTGELFF | TGTGCCAGCAGCTTTTGGGGACGCAAGAACACCGGGGAGCTGTTTTTT
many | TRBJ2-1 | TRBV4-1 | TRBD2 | CASSPQGSGTTSYNEQFF | TGCGCCAGCAGCCCCCAAGGGTCTGGGACTACGTCCTACAATGAGCAGTTCTTC
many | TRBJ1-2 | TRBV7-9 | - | CASSLESFGYTF | TGTGCCAGCAGCTTAGAGTCTTTCGGCTACACCTTC
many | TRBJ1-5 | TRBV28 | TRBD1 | CASSDMDRSNQPQHF | TGTGCCAGCAGTGATATGGACAGGAGCAATCAGCCCCAGCATTTT
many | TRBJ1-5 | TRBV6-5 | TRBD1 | CASSTQGANQPQHF | TGTGCCAGCAGTACACAGGGGGCGAATCAGCCCCAGCATTTT
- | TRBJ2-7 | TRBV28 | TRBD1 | CASSFRDRGNEQYF | TGTGCCAGCAGTTTCCGGGACAGAGGCAACGAGCAGTACTTC